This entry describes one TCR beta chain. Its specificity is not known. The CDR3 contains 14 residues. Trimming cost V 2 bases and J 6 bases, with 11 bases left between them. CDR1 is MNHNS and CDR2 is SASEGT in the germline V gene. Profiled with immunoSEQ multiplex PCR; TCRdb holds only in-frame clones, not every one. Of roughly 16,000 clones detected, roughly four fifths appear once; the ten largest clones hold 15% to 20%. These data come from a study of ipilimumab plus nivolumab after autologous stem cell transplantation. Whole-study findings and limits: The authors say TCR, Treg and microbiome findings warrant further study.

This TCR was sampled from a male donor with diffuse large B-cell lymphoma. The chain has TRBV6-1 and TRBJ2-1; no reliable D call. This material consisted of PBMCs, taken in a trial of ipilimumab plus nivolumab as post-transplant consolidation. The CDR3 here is CASSERRALNEQFF. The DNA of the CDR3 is TGTGCCAGCAGTGAAAGAAGAGCGCTCAATGAGCAGTTCTTC.